These 19 T cell receptor beta chains were all obtained from the same sample, sequenced in a study of breast tumors, draining lymph nodes, adjacent tissues. TCRdb independently ran MiXCR on the multiplex PCR reads; one entry per CDR3 protein. The sample includes over 130,000 distinct CDR3 sequences, less than 35% of them seen just once. Breast cancer patients provided tissue from their axillary draining lymph nodes. Sequenced sample: axillary lymph node tissue. These receptors came from a female donor with breast cancer. Some clones in this sample may be carry-over from other donors' samples.

There are a few counts of this clonotype. The junction departs from germline at one end; a sequencing error may be responsible. The chain carries TRBV29-1 and TRBJ2-4; 7 positions match TRBD1. The CDR3 spans 19 residues. From germline, CDR1 is SQVTM and CDR2 ANQGSEA. The chain's CDR3 is CSVEDTGDPWSVAKNIQHF. The CDR3, as DNA: TGCAGCGTTGAAGATACAGGGGACCCATGGTCCGTTGCCAAAAACATTCAGCACTTC.

This clonotype was seen repeatedly, ten times or more. The chain recombines TRBV7-6 with TRBJ2-5; possible D gene TRBD2, 5 bases. The CDR3 spans 15 residues. CDR1 is SGHVS and CDR2 is FNYEAQ in the germline V gene. Deletions cut 1 base from V and 2 bases from J, with 11 bases between. CDR3 sequence (DNA): TGTGCCAGCAGCTTAGAGGGCGGGCCGCAAGAGACCCAGTACTTC. Its protein is CASSLEGGPQETQYF.

This clonotype was observed at least ten times. The rearrangement links TRBV12-3 or TRBV12-4 to TRBJ2-1; 12 positions agree with TRBD2. This CDR3 has 15 amino acids. The V gene end was trimmed by 3 bases and the J gene end by 5 bases; junction bases not matched to a gene: 2. In DNA, the CDR3 is TGTGCCAGCAGTTTGACTAGCGGGGGACACAATGAGCAGTTCTTC. Translated, it gives CASSLTSGGHNEQFF.

The table lists this clonotype with many counts. V is TRBV19 and J is TRBJ2-7; 11 nucleotides agree with TRBD2. The trim removed 4 bases at V and 1 base at J, leaving 3 bases unmatched. The CDR3 contains 15 residues. The germline CDR1 and CDR2 sequences are LNHDA and SQIVND (reference sequence). CDR3 nucleotides: TGTGCCAGTAGTAGGACTAGCGGGCCTTCCTACGAGCAGTACTTC. Translated, it gives CASSRTSGPSYEQYF.

Ten or more counts support this clonotype. The chain recombines TRBV11-2 with TRBJ2-7; 9 bases align to TRBD1. The CDR3 covers 18 residues. Per the germline V gene, CDR1 is SGHAT and CDR2 is FQNNGV. V gave up 5 bases and J gave up 1 base; unmatched junction bases: 15. The chain's CDR3 is CASSLSGTGTFRSYEQYV. The CDR3, as DNA: TGTGCCAGCAGCCTATCCGGGACAGGGACGTTTCGGTCCTACGAGCAGTACGTC.

This clonotype was recorded at least ten times. This may arise from a read error, as a much more abundant clone is one base away. V gene TRBV6-4 combines with J gene TRBJ2-7; no reliable D call. The CDR3 sequence is 13 residues long. V was trimmed by 5 bases and J by 0 bases, leaving 8 bases between them. Germline CDR1 MRHNA, CDR2 SNTAGT. CDR3 nucleotides: TGTGCCAGCAGTCAACTGAGCTCCTACGAGCAGTACGTC. Residues: CASSQLSSYEQYV.

This clonotype was counted many times. In nucleotides, the CDR3 is TGTGCCAGTGCGGGGGAGGGAAGCAATCAGCCCCAGCATTTT. This encodes CASAGEGSNQPQHF. V usage is TRBV19 and J usage is TRBJ1-5; possibly TRBD1 for D (5 bases). Germline V lookup: CDR1 LNHDA, CDR2 SQIVND (reference sequence). Trimming took off 8 bases at V and 1 base at J, with 12 bases between the two ends. The CDR3 is made up of 14 amino acids.

Many counts were recorded for this clonotype. V usage is TRBV15 and J usage is TRBJ1-5; no firm D call. Trimming pared 6 bases from V and 7 bases from J, leaving 10 bases between. CDR3 length: 12 amino acids. Germline lookup yields CDR1 LNHNV and CDR2 YYDKDF (reference sequence). CDR3 sequence reads: CATSNSRQPQHF. CDR3 DNA: TGTGCCACCAGTAATAGCAGACAGCCCCAGCATTTT.

The CDR3 nucleotides read TGTGCCAGCAGGGCCCTACAGGGGCTTCTAGCACCCCTCCACTTT. As protein: CASRALQGLLAPLHF. This sequence joins TRBV6-4 and TRBJ1-6, with 7 bases lining up with TRBD1. J lost 11 bases, V lost 6 bases, and 13 bases had no gene match. This CDR3 contains 15 residues. The germline V gene has CDR1 MRHNA and CDR2 SNTAGT.

This clonotype was detected many times. V usage is TRBV5-1 and J usage is TRBJ2-3, with D uncertain. This CDR3 is built from 16 residues. Germline CDR1 reads SGHRS; CDR2 reads YFSETQ. Trimming took off 1 base at V and 2 bases at J, with 14 bases between the two ends. This chain's CDR3 is CASSLIGLSNTDTQYF. The CDR3 DNA follows: TGCGCCAGCAGCTTGATTGGTTTGAGTAACACAGATACGCAGTATTTT.

Note on this clonotype: At one boundary the junction diverges from the germline segment, which might be a read error. The CDR3 spells CASSATGGTDTQSF. In DNA, the CDR3 is TGTGCCAGCAGCGCGACGGGGGGTACAGATACGCAGTCTTTT. The chain joins TRBV9 to TRBJ2-3, with 7 bases identical to TRBD2. Germline V gene data show CDR1 as SGDLS and CDR2 as YYNGEE. This CDR3 contains 14 residues. The complete variable domain, with remaining parts taken from reference TRBV9 and TRBJ2-3, reads DSGVTQTPKHLITATGQRVTLRCSPRSGDLSVYWYQQSLDQGLQFLIQYYNGEERAKGNILERFSAQQFPDLHSELNLSSLELGDSALYFCASSATGGTDTQSFGPGTRLTVL.

Of note for this clonotype: This may be a read error: a much more frequent sequence differs by one nucleotide. The CDR3 loop reads CASSHITGERTLHF. The CDR3, as DNA: TGTGCCAGCAGTCATATTACAGGGGAAAGAACCCTCCACTTT. V is TRBV6-5 and J is TRBJ1-6; 7 bases are shared with TRBD1. V trimming: 5 bases; J trimming: 14 bases; junction bases outside the gene matches: 12. The CDR3 is 14 amino acids. The germline CDR1 and CDR2 sequences are MNHEY and SVGAGI.

The chain employs TRBV9 and TRBJ1-6; unclear D gene. Germline loops: CDR1 SGDLS, CDR2 YYNGEE. V lost 3 bases and J lost 7, with 5 bases in between. The CDR3 sequence is 12 residues long. Written as DNA, the CDR3 is TGTGCCAGCAGCGGCAGCAATTCACCCCTCCACTTT. Its translation: CASSGSNSPLHF.

The chain links TRBV20-1 to TRBJ2-3; tentatively, D is TRBD2 (5 bases). This CDR3 spans 12 amino acids. Looked up from germline, CDR1 is DFQATT and CDR2 is SNEGSKA (reference sequence). Between the trimmed V and J ends, which lost 3 bases and 11 bases, there was a span of 15 bases. CDR3 in amino acids: CSASIGGLVQYF. The DNA for the CDR3 is TGCAGTGCTAGTATTGGAGGTCTAGTGCAGTATTTT.

The J gene is TRBJ2-2, the V gene TRBV7-6; D is tentatively TRBD1 or TRBD2 (5 bases each). There are 14 residues in the CDR3. Germline CDR1 SGHVS, CDR2 FNYEAQ. The CDR3, as DNA: TGTGCTAGGGGCCCGGGAACCGCCACCGGGGAGCTGTTTTTT. Translated: CARGPGTATGELFF.

At least ten counts were recorded for this clonotype. J is TRBJ1-2 and V is TRBV20-1; possible D gene TRBD1, 5 bases. The CDR3 sequence is 14 residues long. Trimming removed 3 bases from V and 4 bases from J, with 15 bases in between. In germline, CDR1 is DFQATT, CDR2 SNEGSKA (reference sequence). Here the CDR3 reads CSASGDGRSYGYTF. CDR3 nucleotide sequence: TGCAGTGCTAGTGGGGACGGTCGGAGCTATGGCTACACCTTC.

V usage is TRBV2 and J usage is TRBJ1-2; D perhaps matches TRBD1 (5 bases). Deletions cut 1 base from V and 2 bases from J, with 11 bases between. CDR1 and CDR2 from the germline V gene are SNHLY and FYNNEI. This CDR3 comprises 15 residues. DNA for the CDR3: TGTGCCAGCAGTGAAGGGAGGGGACCGAACTATGGCTACACCTTC. This codes for CASSEGRGPNYGYTF.

As concerns this clonotype: A single base separates this from a much larger clone, so it may be a read error. The chain couples TRBV20-1 to TRBJ1-2, with 10 bases that match TRBD1. Trimming removed 5 bases from V and 10 bases from J; junction bases left unmatched: 7. The germline CDR1 and CDR2 sequences are DFQATT and SNEGSKA (reference sequence). CDR3 length: 12 amino acids. The CDR3 sequence is CSAPDRGRAYTF. CDR3 coding DNA: TGCAGTGCTCCCGACAGGGGGCGGGCCTACACCTTC.

The J gene is TRBJ1-2, the V gene TRBV6-4; D not certain. Trimming took 6 bases from V and 8 from J, leaving 19 bases between them. This CDR3 contains 14 residues. The germline CDR1 and CDR2 sequences are MRHNA and SNTAGT. The CDR3: CASRRRRIRGGYTF. CDR3 in DNA: TGTGCCAGCAGGCGCCGGAGGATACGAGGAGGCTACACCTTC.